The T cell receptor (beta chain) under discussion was sequenced for a study of CD8+CD57+ T cells in acquired aplastic anemia. Study information: DNA from sorted CD4+ and CD8+ cells averaged roughly 3.2 ug. Broader study findings: Patient and control CD8+ Simpson's diversity was not significantly different. Patients and controls had in common some 30 CD8+ CDR3 sequences.

About this clonotype: The antigen is undetermined.

Only patients with CD8+CD57+ cell expansion on flow cytometry were chosen for sequencing. By the time of blood sampling, patients had still received no therapy. Genomic DNA acted as the template from which TCR beta VDJ combination and CDR3 sequence profiling were carried out. One entry per CDR3 protein, called by TCRdb with MiXCR from the reads. The table records about 180,000 distinct CDR3 sequences, around 50% of them present only once. J was trimmed by 6 bases and V by 4 bases; bases with no gene match: 12. The CDR3 is 15 residues long. Looked up from germline, CDR1 is SNHLY and CDR2 is FYNNEI. The clonotype originates from a human donor with aplastic anemia. This sequence joins TRBV2 and TRBJ2-7; 7 positions match TRBD1. Material: sorted CD4+, CD8+, or CD8+CD57+ T cells (not recorded which) from PBMCs. CDR3 protein: CASSGGFLGGGEQYF. The CDR3 DNA sequence: TGTGCCAGCAGTGGTGGTTTTTTAGGGGGCGGCGAGCAGTACTTC. Complete variable domain (other parts from reference TRBV2 and TRBJ2-7): EPEVTQTPSHQVTQMGQEVILRCVPISNHLYFYWYRQILGQKVEFLVSFYNNEISEKSEIFDDQFSVERPDGSNFTLKIRSTKLEDSAMYFCASSGGFLGGGEQYFGPGTRLTVT.